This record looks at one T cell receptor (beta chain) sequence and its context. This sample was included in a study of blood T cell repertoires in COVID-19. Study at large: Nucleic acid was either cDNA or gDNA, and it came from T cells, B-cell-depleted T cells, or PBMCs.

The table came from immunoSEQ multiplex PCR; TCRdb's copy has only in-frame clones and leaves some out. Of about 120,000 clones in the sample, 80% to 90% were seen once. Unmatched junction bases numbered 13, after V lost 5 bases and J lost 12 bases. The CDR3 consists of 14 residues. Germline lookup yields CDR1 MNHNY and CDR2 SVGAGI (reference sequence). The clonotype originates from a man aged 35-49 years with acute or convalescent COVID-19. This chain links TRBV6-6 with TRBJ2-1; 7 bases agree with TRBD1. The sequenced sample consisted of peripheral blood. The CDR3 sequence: CASSPSPQGVGQFF. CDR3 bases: TGTGCCAGCAGTCCCTCGCCCCAGGGGGTAGGGCAGTTCTTC.